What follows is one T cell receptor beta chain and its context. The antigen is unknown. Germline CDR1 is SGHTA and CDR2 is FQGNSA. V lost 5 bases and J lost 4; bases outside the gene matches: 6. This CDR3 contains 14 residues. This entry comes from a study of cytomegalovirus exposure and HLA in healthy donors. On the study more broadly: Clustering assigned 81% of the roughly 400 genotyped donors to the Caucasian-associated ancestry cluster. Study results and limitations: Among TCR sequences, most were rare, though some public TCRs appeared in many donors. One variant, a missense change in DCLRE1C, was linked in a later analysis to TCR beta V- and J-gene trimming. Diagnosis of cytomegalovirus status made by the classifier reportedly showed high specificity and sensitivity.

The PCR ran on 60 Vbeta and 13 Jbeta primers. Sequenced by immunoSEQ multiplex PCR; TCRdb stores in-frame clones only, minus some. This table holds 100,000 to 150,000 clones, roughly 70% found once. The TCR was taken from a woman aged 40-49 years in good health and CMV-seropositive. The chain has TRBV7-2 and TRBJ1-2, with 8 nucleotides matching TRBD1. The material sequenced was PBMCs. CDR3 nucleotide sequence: TGTGCCAGCAGCCAAGGACAGGGCGCCTATGGCTACACCTTC. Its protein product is CASSQGQGAYGYTF.